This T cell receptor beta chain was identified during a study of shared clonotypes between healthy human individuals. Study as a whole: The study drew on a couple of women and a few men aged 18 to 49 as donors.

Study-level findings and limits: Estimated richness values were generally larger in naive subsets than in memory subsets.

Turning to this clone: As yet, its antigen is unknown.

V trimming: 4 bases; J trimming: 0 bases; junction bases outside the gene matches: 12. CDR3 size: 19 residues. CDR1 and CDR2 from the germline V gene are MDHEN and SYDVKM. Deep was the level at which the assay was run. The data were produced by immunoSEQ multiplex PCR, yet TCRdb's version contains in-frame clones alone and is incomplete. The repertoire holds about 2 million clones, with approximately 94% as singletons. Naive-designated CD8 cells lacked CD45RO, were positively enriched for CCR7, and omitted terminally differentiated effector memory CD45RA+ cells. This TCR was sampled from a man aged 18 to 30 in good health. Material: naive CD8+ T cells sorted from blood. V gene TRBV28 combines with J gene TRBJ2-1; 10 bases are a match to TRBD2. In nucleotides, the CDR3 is TGTGCCAGCAGTTCCCCCAACTACCCTAGCGGGGGCTCCTACAATGAGCAGTTCTTC. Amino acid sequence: CASSSPNYPSGGSYNEQFF.